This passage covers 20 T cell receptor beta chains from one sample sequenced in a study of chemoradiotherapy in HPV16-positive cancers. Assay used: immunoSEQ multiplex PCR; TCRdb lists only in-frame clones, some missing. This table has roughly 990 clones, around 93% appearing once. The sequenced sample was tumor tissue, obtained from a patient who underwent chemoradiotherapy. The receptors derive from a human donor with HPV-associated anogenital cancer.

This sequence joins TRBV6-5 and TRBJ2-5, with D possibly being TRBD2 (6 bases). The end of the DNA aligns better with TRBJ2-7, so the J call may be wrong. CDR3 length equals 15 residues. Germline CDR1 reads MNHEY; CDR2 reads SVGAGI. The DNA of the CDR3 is TGTGCCAGCAGTTCCACCGGGACTGGGAGCTACGAGCAGTACTTC. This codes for CASSSTGTGSYEQYF.

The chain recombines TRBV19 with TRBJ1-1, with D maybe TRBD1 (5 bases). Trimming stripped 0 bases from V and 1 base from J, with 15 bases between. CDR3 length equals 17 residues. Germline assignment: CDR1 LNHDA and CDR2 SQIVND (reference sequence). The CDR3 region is CASSIDLTLDKNTEAFF. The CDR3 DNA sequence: TGTGCCAGTAGTATAGATCTTACCCTGGACAAGAACACTGAAGCTTTCTTT.

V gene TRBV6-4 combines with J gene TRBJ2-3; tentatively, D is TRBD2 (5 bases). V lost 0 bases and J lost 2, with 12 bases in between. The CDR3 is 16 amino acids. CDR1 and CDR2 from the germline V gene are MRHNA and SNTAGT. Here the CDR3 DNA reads TGTGCCAGCAGTGACTCGTCCTCCGGGAACACAGATACGCAGTATTTT. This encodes CASSDSSSGNTDTQYF.

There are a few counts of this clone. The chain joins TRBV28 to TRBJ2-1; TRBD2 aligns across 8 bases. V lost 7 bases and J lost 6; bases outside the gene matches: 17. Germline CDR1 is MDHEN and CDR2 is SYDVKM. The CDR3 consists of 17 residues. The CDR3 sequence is CASIQVGRGIRSNEQFF. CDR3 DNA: TGTGCCAGCATTCAAGTCGGGAGGGGAATACGTAGCAATGAGCAGTTCTTC.

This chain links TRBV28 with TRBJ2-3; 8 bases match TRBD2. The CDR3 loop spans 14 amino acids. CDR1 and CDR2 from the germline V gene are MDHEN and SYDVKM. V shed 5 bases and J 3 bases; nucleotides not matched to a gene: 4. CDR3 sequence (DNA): TGTGCCAGCAGTGGGAGCGGGAGAACAGATACGCAGTATTTT. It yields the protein CASSGSGRTDTQYF.

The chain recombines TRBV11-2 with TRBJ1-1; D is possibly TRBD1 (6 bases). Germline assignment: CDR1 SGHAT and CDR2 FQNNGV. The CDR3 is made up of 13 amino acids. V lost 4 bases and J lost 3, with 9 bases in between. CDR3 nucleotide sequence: TGTGCCAGCAGCTCCCGGACAGACACTGAAGCTTTCTTT. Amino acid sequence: CASSSRTDTEAFF.

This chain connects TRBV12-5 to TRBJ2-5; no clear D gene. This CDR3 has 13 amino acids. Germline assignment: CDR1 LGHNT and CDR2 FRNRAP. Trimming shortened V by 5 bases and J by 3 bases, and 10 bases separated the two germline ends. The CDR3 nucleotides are TGTGCTAGTGGTCCGAGTAACGAAGAGACCCAGTACTTC. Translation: CASGPSNEETQYF.

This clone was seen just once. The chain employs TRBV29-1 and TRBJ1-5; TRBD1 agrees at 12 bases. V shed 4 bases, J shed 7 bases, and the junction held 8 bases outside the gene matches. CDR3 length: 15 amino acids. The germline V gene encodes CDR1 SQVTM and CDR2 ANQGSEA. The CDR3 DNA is TGCAGCGTTGCAGGGACAGGGGGCTCAGGGCAGCCCCAGCATTTT. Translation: CSVAGTGGSGQPQHF.

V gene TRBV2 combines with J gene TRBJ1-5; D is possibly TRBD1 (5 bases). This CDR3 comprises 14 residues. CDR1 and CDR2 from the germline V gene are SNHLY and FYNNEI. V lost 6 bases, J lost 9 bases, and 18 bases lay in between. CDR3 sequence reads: CASSRDSRLGPQHF. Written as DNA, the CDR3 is TGTGCCAGCAGCCGGGACTCCCGGTTGGGGCCCCAGCATTTT. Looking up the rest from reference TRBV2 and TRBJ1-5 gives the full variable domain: EPEVTQTPSHQVTQMGQEVILRCVPISNHLYFYWYRQILGQKVEFLVSFYNNEISEKSEIFDDQFSVERPDGSNFTLKIRSTKLEDSAMYFCASSRDSRLGPQHFGDGTRLSIL.

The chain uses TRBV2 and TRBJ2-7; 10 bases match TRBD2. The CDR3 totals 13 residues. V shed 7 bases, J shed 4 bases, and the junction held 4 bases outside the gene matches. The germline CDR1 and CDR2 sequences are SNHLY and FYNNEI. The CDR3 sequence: CASIGTSVYEQYF. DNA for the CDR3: TGTGCCAGCATTGGGACTAGCGTTTACGAGCAGTACTTC.

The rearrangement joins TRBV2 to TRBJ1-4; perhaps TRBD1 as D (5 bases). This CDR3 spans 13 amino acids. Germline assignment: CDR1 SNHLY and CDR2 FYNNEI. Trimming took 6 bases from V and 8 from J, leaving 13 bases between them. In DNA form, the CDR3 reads TGTGCCAGCAGGGGGACGGTCCGGGAAAAACTGTTTTTT. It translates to CASRGTVREKLFF.

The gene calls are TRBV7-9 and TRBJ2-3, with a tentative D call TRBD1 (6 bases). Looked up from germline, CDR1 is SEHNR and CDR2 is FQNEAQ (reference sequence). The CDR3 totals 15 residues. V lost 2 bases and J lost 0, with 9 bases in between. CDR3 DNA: TGTGCCAGCAGCTTATTAGGACAGAGCACAGATACGCAGTATTTT. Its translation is CASSLLGQSTDTQYF. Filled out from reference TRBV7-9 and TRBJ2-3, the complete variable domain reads DTGVSQNPRHKITKRGQNVTFRCDPISEHNRLYWYRQTLGQGPEFLTYFQNEAQLEKSRLLSDRFSAERPKGSFSTLEIQRTEQGDSAMYLCASSLLGQSTDTQYFGPGTRLTVL.

CDR3 loop: CAISDRGQTGTSPLHF. The CDR3 coding sequence is TGTGCCATCAGTGATAGGGGACAGACTGGGACTTCACCCCTCCACTTT. The chain links TRBV10-3 to TRBJ1-6; 7 bases line up with TRBD1. This CDR3 comprises 16 residues. Losses at the gene ends were 3 bases for V and 9 bases for J; bases not matched to a gene: 11. Looked up from germline, CDR1 is ENHRY and CDR2 is SYGVKD.

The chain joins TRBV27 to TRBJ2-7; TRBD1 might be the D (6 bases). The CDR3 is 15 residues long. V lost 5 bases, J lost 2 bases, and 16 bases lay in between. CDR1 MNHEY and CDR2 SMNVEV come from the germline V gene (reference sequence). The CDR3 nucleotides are TGTGCCAGCAGTAGCCGGACAGCCGCTGCCTACGAGCAGTACTTC. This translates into CASSSRTAAAYEQYF.

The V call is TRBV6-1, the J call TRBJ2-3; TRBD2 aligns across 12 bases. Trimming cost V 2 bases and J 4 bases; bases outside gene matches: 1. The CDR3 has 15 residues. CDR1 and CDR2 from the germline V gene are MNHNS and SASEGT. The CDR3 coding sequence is TGTGCCAGCAGTGAACTAGCGGGGGGGCCAGATACGCAGTATTTT. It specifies CASSELAGGPDTQYF.

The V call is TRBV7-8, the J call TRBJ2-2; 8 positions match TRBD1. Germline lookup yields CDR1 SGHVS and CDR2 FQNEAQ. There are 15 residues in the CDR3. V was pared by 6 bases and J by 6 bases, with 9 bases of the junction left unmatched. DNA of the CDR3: TGTGCCAGCAGGGGCAGGGGGCGCGATTCCGGGGAGCTGTTTTTT. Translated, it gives CASRGRGRDSGELFF.

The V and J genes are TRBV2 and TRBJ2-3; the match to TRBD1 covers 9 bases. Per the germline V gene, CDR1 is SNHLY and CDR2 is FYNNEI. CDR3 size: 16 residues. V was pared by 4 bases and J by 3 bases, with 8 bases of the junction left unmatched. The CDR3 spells CASSGTQGARTDTQYF. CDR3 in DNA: TGTGCCAGCAGTGGGACACAGGGGGCACGGACAGATACGCAGTATTTT.

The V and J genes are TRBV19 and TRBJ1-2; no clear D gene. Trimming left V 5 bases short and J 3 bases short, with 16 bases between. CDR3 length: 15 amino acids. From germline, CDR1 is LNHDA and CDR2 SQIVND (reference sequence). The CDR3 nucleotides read TGTGCCAGTAGTTTCTCCAAGATCGCATACTATGGCTACACCTTC. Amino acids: CASSFSKIAYYGYTF. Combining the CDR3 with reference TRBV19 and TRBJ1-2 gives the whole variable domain DGGITQSPKYLFRKEGQNVTLSCEQNLNHDAMYWYRQDPGQGLRLIYYSQIVNDFQKGDIAEGYSVSREKKESFPLTVTSAQKNPTAFYLCASSFSKIAYYGYTFGSGTRLTVV.

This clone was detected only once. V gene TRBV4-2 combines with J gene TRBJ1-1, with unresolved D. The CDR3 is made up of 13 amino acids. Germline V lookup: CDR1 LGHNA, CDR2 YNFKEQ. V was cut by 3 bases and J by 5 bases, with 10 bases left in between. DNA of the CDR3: TGTGCCAGCAGCCAGGAGGGCCTGACTGAAGCTTTCTTT. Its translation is CASSQEGLTEAFF.

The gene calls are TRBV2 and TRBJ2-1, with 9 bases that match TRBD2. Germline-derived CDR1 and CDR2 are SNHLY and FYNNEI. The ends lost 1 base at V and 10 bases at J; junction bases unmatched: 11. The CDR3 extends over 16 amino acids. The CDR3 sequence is CASSEGFAGGQGEQFF. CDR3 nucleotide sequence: TGTGCCAGCAGTGAAGGGTTTGCGGGGGGGCAAGGGGAGCAGTTCTTC.